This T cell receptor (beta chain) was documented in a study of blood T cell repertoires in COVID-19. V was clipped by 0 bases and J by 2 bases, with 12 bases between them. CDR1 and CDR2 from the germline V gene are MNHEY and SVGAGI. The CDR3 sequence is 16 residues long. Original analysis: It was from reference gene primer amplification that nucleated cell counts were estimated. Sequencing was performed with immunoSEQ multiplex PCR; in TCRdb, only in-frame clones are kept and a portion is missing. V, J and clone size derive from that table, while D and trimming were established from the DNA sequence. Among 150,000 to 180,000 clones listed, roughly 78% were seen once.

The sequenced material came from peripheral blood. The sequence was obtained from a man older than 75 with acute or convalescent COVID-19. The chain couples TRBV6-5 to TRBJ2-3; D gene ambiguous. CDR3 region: CASSYSRQRPTDTQYF. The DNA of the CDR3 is TGTGCCAGCAGTTACTCGCGGCAGAGACCCACAGATACGCAGTATTTT.